This TCR beta chain was retrieved from a study of cytotoxic CD8 clonotypes in ibrutinib-treated CLL. Study in general: Responses: approximately 24 partial, 2 complete; after median about 68 months, approximately 14 stayed remitted, approximately twelve progressed. Samples averaged approximately 260,000 productive templates and more than 85,000 productive rearrangements.

Here immunoSEQ multiplex PCR was the method, and the copy in TCRdb shows in-frame clones only, minus some. This table has about 200,000 clones, roughly 73% appearing once. Germline V CDR1 and CDR2: PRHDT, FYEKMQ (reference sequence). The CDR3 length is 14 residues. Comment on this clone: Antigen specificity is unknown. The germline gene is not matched at one end of the junction; a read error may be the cause.

General observations from the study: Clonality was higher at ibrutinib response and returned toward baseline at progression.

V is TRBV13 and J is TRBJ1-2, with 7 bases lining up with TRBD1. The sequence came from a human donor with chronic lymphocytic leukemia. Source: PBMCs, taken after 12 months of ibrutinib treatment. CDR3 in amino acids: CASTGTANLPPSIF. The CDR3, as DNA: TGTGCCAGCACCGGGACAGCTAATTTACCTCCTTCTATCTTC.